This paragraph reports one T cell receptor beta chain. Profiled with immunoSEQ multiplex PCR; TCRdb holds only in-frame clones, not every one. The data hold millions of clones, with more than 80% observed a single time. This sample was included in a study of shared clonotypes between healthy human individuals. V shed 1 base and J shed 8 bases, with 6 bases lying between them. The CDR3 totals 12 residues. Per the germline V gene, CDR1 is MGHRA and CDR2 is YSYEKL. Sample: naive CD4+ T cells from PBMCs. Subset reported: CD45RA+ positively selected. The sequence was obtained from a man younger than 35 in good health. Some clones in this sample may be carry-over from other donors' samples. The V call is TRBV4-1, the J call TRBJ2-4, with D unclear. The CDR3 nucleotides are TGCGCCAGCAGCCAAGGAGGCGACATTCAGTACTTC. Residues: CASSQGGDIQYF.